The entry below gives a single T cell receptor beta chain sequence along with its context. The antigen is undetermined. These data are taken from a study of cytomegalovirus exposure and HLA in healthy donors. Study-level results: From TCR beta sequences, most subjects' HLA-A and HLA-B alleles were reportedly predicted accurately.

The primer mix had 60 Vbeta and 13 Jbeta primers. Repertoires were generated with immunoSEQ multiplex PCR, while TCRdb's copy carries only in-frame clones and drops some. Recorded for this sample: approximately 210,000 clones. The CDR3 contains 15 residues. The V gene end was trimmed by 6 bases and the J gene end by 0 bases; junction bases not matched to a gene: 5. Germline loops: CDR1 LNHDA, CDR2 SQIVND (reference sequence). Donors in the study were healthy people who gave bone marrow. The source is a woman aged 25 to 39 in good health and CMV-seropositive. The sequencing input was PBMCs. The chain employs TRBV19 and TRBJ2-4; 7 bases fit TRBD2. The CDR3 region is CASSERGRAKNIQYF. The DNA of the CDR3 is TGTGCCAGTAGCGAGCGGGGAAGAGCCAAAAACATTCAGTACTTC.